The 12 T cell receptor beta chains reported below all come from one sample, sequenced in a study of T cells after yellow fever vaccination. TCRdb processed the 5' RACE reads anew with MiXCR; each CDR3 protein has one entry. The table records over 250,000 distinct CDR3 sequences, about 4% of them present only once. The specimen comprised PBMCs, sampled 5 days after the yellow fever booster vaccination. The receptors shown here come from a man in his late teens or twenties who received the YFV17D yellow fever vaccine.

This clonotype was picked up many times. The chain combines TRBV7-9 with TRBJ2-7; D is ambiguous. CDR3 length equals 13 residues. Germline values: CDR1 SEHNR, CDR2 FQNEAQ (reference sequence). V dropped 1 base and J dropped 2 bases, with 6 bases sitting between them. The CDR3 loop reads CASSLGTAYEQYF. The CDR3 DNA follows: TGTGCCAGCAGCTTAGGCACAGCCTACGAGCAGTACTTC. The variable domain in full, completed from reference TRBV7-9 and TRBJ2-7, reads DTGVSQNPRHKITKRGQNVTFRCDPISEHNRLYWYRQTLGQGPEFLTYFQNEAQLEKSRLLSDRFSAERPKGSFSTLEIQRTEQGDSAMYLCASSLGTAYEQYFGPGTRLTVT.

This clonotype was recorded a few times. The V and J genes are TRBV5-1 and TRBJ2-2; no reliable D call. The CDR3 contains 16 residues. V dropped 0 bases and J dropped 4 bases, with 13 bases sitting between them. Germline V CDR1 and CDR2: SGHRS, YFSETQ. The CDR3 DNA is TGCGCCAGCAGCTTGGAATGGCACCAAGGCACCGGGGAGCTGTTTTTT. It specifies CASSLEWHQGTGELFF.

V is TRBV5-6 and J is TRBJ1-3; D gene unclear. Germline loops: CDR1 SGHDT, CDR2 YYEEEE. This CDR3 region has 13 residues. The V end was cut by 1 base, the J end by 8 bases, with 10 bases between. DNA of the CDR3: TGTGCCAGCAGCTTGAATGGGATTGACACCATATATTTT. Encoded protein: CASSLNGIDTIYF.

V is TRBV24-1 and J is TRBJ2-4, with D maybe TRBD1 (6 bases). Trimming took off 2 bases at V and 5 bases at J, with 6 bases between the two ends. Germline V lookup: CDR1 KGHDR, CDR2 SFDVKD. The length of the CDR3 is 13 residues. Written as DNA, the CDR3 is TGTGCCACCAGTGATTGGACAGAAAACATTCAGTACTTC. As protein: CATSDWTENIQYF.

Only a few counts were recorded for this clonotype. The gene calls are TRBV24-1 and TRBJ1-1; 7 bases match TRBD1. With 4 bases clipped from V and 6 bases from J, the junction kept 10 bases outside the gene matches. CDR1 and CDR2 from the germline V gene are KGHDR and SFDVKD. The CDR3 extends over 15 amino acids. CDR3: CATSDSGQWGAEAFF. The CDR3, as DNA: TGTGCCACCAGTGACTCGGGACAGTGGGGGGCTGAAGCTTTCTTT.

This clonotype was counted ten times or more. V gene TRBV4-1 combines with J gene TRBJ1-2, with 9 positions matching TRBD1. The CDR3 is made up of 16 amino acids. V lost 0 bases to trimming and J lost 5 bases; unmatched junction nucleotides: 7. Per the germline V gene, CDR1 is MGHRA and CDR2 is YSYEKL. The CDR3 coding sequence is TGCGCCAGCAGCCAAGATACGGGACAGGGACCTTATGGCTACACCTTC. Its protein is CASSQDTGQGPYGYTF.

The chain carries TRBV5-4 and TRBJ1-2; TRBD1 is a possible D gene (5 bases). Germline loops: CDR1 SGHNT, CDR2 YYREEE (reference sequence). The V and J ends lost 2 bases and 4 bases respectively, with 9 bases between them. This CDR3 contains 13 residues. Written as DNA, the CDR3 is TGTGCCAGCAGCTTCGGGGGAGGCTATGGCTACACCTTC. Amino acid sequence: CASSFGGGYGYTF.

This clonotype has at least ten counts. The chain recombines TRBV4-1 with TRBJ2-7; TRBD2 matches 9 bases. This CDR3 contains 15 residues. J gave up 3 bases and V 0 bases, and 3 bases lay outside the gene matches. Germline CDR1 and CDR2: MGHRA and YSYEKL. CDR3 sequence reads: CASSQESSGGYEQYV. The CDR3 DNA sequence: TGCGCCAGCAGCCAAGAGAGTAGCGGGGGCTACGAGCAGTACGTC.

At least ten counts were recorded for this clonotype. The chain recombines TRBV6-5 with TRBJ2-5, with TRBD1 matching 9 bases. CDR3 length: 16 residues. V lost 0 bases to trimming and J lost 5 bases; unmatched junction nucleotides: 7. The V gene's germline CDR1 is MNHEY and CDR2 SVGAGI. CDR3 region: CASSYSGTGSLETQYF. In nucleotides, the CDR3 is TGTGCCAGCAGTTACTCCGGGACAGGGTCGTTGGAGACCCAGTACTTC.

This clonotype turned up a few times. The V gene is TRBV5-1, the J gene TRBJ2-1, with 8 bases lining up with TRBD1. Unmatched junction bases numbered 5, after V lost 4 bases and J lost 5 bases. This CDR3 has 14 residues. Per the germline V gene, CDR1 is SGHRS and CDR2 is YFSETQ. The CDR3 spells CASSLGQVDNEQFF. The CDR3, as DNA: TGCGCCAGCAGCCTGGGACAGGTAGACAATGAGCAGTTCTTC.

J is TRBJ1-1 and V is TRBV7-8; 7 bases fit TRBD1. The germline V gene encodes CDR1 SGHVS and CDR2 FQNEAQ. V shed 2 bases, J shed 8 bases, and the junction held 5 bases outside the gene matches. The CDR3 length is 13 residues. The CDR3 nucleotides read TGTGCCAGCAGCTTAAGGTGGGACAGAGAAGCTTTCTTT. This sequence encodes CASSLRWDREAFF.

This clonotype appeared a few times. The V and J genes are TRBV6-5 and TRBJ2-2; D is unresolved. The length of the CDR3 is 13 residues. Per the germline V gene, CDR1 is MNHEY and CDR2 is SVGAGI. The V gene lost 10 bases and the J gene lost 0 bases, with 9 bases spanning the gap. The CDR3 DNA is TGTGCCACCTCTATCGCGAACACCGGGGAGCTGTTTTTT. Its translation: CATSIANTGELFF.